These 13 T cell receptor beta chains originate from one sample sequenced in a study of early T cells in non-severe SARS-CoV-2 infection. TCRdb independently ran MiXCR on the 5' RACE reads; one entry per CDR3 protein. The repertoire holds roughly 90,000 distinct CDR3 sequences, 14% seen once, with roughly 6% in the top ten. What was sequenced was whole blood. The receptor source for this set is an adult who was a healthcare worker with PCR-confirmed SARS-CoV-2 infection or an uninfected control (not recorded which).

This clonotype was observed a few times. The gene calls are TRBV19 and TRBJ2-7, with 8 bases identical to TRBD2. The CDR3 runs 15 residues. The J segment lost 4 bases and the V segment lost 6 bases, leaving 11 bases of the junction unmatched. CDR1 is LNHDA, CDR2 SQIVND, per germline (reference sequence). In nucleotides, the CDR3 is TGTGCCAGTAGAGATAGGGTGCGGGGGGCGTACGAGCAGTACTTC. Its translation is CASRDRVRGAYEQYF.

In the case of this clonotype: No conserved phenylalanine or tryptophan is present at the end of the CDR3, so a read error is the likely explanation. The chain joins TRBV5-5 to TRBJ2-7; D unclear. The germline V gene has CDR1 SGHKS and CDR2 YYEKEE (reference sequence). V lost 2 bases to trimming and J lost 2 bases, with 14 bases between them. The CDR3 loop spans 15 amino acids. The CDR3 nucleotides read TGTGCCAGCAGCTTTCGTAACAGTCCAACCTACGAGCAGTACTTA. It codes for CASSFRNSPTYEQYL.

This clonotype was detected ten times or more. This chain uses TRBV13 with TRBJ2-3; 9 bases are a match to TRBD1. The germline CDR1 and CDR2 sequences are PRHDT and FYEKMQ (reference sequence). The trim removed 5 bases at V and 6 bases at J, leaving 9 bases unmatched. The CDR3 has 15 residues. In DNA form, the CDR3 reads TGTGCCAGCAGCCGGGACAGGGAAGGGTCGGATACGCAGTATTTT. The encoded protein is CASSRDREGSDTQYF.

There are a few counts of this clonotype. The CDR3: CASSLAGIPRREQYF. The CDR3, as DNA: TGCGCCAGCAGCTTGGCCGGGATTCCGCGGAGGGAGCAGTACTTC. This chain joins TRBV5-1 and TRBJ2-7; D might be TRBD2 (5 bases). Germline lookup yields CDR1 SGHRS and CDR2 YFSETQ. This CDR3 region has 15 residues. Deletions cut 0 bases from V and 7 bases from J, with 17 bases between.

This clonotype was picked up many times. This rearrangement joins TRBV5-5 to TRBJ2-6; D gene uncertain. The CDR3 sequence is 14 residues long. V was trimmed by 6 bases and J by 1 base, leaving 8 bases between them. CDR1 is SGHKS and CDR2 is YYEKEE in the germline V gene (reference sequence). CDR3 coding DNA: TGTGCCAGCAACCAATTATCTGGGGCCAACGTCCTGACTTTC. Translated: CASNQLSGANVLTF.

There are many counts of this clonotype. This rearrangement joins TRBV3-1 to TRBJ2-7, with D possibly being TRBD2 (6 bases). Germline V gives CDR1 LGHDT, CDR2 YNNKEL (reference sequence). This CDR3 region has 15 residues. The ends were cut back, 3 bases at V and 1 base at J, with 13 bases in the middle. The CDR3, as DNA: TGTGCCAGCAGCCAGACCGGGACTGCGTCCTACGAGCAGTACTTC. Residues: CASSQTGTASYEQYF.

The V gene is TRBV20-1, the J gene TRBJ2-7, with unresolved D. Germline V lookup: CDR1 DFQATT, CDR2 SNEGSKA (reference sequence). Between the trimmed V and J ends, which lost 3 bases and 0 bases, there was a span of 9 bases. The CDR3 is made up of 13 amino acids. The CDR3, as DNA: TGCAGTGCTAGTCCCGCAGTCTCCTACGAGCAGTACTTC. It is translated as CSASPAVSYEQYF.

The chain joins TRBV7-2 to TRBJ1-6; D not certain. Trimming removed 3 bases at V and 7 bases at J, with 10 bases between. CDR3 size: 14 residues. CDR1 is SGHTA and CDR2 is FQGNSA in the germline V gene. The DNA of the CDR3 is TGTGCCAGCAGCTTCGGAGGCGGGAATTCACCCCTCCACTTT. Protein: CASSFGGGNSPLHF.

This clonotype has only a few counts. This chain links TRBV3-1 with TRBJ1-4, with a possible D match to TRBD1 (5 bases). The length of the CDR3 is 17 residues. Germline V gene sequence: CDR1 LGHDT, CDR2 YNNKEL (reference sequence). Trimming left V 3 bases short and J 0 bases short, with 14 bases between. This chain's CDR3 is CASSQRQGPTTNEKLFF. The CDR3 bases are TGTGCCAGCAGCCAGCGGCAGGGACCCACAACTAATGAAAAACTGTTTTTT.

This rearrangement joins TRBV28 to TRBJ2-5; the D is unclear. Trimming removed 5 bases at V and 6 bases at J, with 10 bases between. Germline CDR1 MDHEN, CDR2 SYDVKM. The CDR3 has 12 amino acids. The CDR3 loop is CASSDGLQTQYF. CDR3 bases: TGTGCCAGCAGTGACGGCCTCCAGACCCAGTACTTC.

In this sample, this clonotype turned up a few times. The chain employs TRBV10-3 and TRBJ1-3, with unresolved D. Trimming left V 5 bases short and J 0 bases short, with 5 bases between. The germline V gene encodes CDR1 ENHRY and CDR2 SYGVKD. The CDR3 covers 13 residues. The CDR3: CAISQDSGNTIYF. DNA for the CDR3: TGTGCCATCAGTCAAGACTCTGGAAACACCATATATTTT.

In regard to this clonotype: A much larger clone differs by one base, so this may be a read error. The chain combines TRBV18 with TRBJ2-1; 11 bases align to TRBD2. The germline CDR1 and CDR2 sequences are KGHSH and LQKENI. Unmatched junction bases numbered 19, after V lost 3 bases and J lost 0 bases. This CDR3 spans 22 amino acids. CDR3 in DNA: TGTGCCAGCTCACCCTTACCTTCTAGCGGGGGGTCACCACTGAGCTCCTACAATGAGCAGTTCTTC. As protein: CASSPLPSSGGSPLSSYNEQFF.

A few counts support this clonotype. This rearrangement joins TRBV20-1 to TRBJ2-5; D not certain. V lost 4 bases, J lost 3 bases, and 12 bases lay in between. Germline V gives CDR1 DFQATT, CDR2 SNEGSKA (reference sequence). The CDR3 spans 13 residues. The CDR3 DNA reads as TGCAGTGCTAAGGCGACTGCGAAAGAGACCCAGTACTTC. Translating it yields CSAKATAKETQYF.